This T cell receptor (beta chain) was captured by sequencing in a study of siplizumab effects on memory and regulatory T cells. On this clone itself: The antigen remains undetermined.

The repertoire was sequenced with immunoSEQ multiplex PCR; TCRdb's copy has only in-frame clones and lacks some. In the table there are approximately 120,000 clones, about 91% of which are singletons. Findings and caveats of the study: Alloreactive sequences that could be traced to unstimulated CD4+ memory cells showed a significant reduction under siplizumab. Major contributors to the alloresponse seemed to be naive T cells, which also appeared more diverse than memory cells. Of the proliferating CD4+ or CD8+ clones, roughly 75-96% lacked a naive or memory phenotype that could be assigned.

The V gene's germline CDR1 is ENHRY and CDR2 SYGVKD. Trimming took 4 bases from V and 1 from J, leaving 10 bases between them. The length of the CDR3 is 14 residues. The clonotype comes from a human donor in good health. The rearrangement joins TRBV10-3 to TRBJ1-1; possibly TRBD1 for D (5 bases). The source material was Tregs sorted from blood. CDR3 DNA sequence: TGTGCCATCAGTGCAAGGACATCGAACACTGAAGCTTTCTTT. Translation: CAISARTSNTEAFF.